These 19 T cell receptor beta chains came from one sample sequenced in a study of naive CD8 T cells in extremely preterm neonates. The table came from immunoSEQ multiplex PCR; TCRdb's copy has only in-frame clones and leaves some out. The table includes about 4,900 clones, around 97% detected once. Cord blood came from elective full-term cesareans at 37-41 weeks without labor or membrane rupture. What was sequenced was naive CD8+ T cells from cord blood. These receptors came from a newborn in good health.

The chain recombines TRBV27 with TRBJ2-1, with 9 bases identical to TRBD2. The CDR3 sequence is 16 residues long. Per germline, CDR1 MNHEY and CDR2 SMNVEV (reference sequence). The ends lost 6 bases at V and 7 bases at J; junction bases unmatched: 13. The CDR3 region is CASSLIRAGGGNEQFF. CDR3 coding DNA: TGTGCCAGCAGCCTAATTAGGGCGGGGGGGGGAAATGAGCAGTTCTTC.

The gene calls are TRBV27 and TRBJ1-1, with 8 positions matching TRBD1. The ends lost 5 bases at V and 6 bases at J; junction bases unmatched: 11. The CDR3 runs to 15 residues. The germline V gene has CDR1 MNHEY and CDR2 SMNVEV (reference sequence). The CDR3 spells CASSPIGTGLAEAFF. CDR3 nucleotide sequence: TGTGCCAGCAGTCCTATCGGGACAGGTTTGGCTGAAGCTTTCTTT.

V and J are TRBV19 and TRBJ1-1, with TRBD1 matching 11 bases. This CDR3 is built from 14 residues. Per the germline V gene, CDR1 is LNHDA and CDR2 is SQIVND (reference sequence). Trimming took 6 bases from V and 4 from J; bases not matched to a gene: 4. The CDR3 coding sequence is TGTGCCAGTAGGTTCGGGACAGGGGGCACTGAAGCTTTCTTT. It specifies CASRFGTGGTEAFF.

The chain joins TRBV21-1 to TRBJ2-3; whether TRBD1, the table's D call, matches the DNA was not checked. TRBV21-1 is an annotated pseudogene. The CDR3 length is 16 residues. The CDR3 DNA reads TGTGCCAGCAGCTCTCGATTAATCCTCCAGGCAGATACGCAGTATTTT. It yields the protein CASSSRLILQADTQYF.

The chain has TRBV27 and TRBJ1-1; the D gene is possibly TRBD1 (5 bases). With 5 bases removed from V and 2 bases from J, the gap between germline ends came to 12 bases. This CDR3 comprises 14 residues. Germline-derived CDR1 and CDR2 are MNHEY and SMNVEV (reference sequence). CDR3 bases: TGTGCCAGCAGTGACATGACAGCCAACACTGAAGCTTTCTTT. Encoded protein: CASSDMTANTEAFF.

V is TRBV6-6 and J is TRBJ1-1; TRBD1 is a possible D gene (5 bases). V lost 5 bases to trimming and J lost 5 bases, with 18 bases between them. Germline CDR1 and CDR2: MNHNY and SVGAGI (reference sequence). The CDR3 extends over 15 amino acids. In DNA form, the CDR3 reads TGTGCCAGCAGTATATCGACAGTGCGGCGGACTGAAGCTTTCTTT. Translating gives CASSISTVRRTEAFF.

The J gene is TRBJ2-1, the V gene TRBV5-1, with 12 bases fitting TRBD1. The CDR3 loop spans 15 amino acids. Looked up from germline, CDR1 is SGHRS and CDR2 is YFSETQ. Unmatched junction bases numbered 6, after V lost 4 bases and J lost 7 bases. This CDR3 reads CASSPGQGARNEQFF. The CDR3 bases are TGCGCCAGCAGCCCGGGACAGGGGGCGAGGAATGAGCAGTTCTTC.

The rearrangement links TRBV19 to TRBJ2-1, with TRBD2 identical over 7 bases. Germline-derived CDR1 and CDR2 are LNHDA and SQIVND (reference sequence). This CDR3 spans 14 amino acids. The trim removed 7 bases at V and 1 base at J, leaving 4 bases unmatched. The chain's CDR3 is CASNRGGSYNEQFF. The CDR3 region has the DNA TGTGCCAGTAATAGGGGAGGGTCCTACAATGAGCAGTTCTTC.

This clone was seen just once. The chain couples TRBV11-2 to TRBJ2-2; 7 bases match TRBD2. With 5 bases clipped from V and 7 bases from J, the junction kept 16 bases outside the gene matches. CDR3 length: 17 amino acids. The germline CDR1 and CDR2 sequences are SGHAT and FQNNGV. Here the CDR3 reads CASSPWEGPLKGGELFF. Written as DNA, the CDR3 is TGTGCCAGCAGCCCCTGGGAGGGGCCTTTGAAAGGCGGGGAGCTGTTTTTT.

The gene calls are TRBV11-2 and TRBJ1-4; D is possibly TRBD1 (5 bases). The CDR3 runs 16 residues. Germline loops: CDR1 SGHAT, CDR2 FQNNGV. The germline V and J ends were trimmed by 3 bases and 4 bases, with 15 bases remaining between them. The DNA for the CDR3 is TGTGCCAGCAGCTTCAACCCCAGACAGTTTAATGAAAAACTGTTTTTT. Translated: CASSFNPRQFNEKLFF.

The chain joins TRBV15 to TRBJ1-1; TRBD1 matches 8 bases. Per the germline V gene, CDR1 is LNHNV and CDR2 is YYDKDF (reference sequence). CDR3 length: 13 residues. J was trimmed by 3 bases and V by 8 bases; bases with no gene match: 5. The CDR3 nucleotides are TGTGCCACCGCAGGGGGCCCGCACACTGAAGCTTTCTTT. Its protein product is CATAGGPHTEAFF.

This chain joins TRBV11-2 and TRBJ2-1, with 10 bases lining up with TRBD2. The CDR3 runs 15 residues. The germline CDR1 and CDR2 sequences are SGHAT and FQNNGV. The trim removed 2 bases at V and 9 bases at J, leaving 7 bases unmatched. Here the CDR3 DNA reads TGTGCCAGCAGCTTACCTAGCGGGGGTAAGGGTGAGCAGTTCTTC. This sequence encodes CASSLPSGGKGEQFF.

This chain links TRBV5-8 with TRBJ2-1; D is perhaps TRBD2 (7 bases). The length of the CDR3 is 16 residues. Per germline, CDR1 SGHTS and CDR2 YDEGEE. The V and J ends lost 2 bases and 2 bases respectively, with 14 bases between them. Written as DNA, the CDR3 is TGTGCCAGCAGCTTTCATCCGGGGGGCACCTACAATGAGCAGTTCTTC. It encodes CASSFHPGGTYNEQFF.

CDR3 DNA: TGCGCCAGCAGCCAAAGTGAACTAGCGGGGGAAGAGACCCAGTACTTC. The encoded protein is CASSQSELAGEETQYF. This chain links TRBV4-3 with TRBJ2-5, with 11 nucleotides matching TRBD2. V dropped 2 bases and J dropped 3; count of bases not matched to a gene: 5. The CDR3 spans 16 residues. Germline CDR1 is LGHNA and CDR2 is YSLEER.

This clone was counted once. V is TRBV4-2 and J is TRBJ2-1, with a weak D call TRBD2 (6 bases). The CDR3 loop spans 12 amino acids. The V gene's germline CDR1 is LGHNA and CDR2 YNFKEQ. V was cut by 4 bases and J by 8 bases, with 9 bases left in between. In nucleotides, the CDR3 is TGTGCCAGCAGCCCCGGGAGCGATGAGCAGTTCTTC. This translates into CASSPGSDEQFF.

The V gene is TRBV28, the J gene TRBJ2-7, with TRBD2 matching over 8 bases. Per germline, CDR1 MDHEN and CDR2 SYDVKM. Trimming removed 7 bases from V and 2 bases from J; junction bases left unmatched: 13. The CDR3 runs to 16 residues. The CDR3 DNA reads TGTGCCAGCAAAAAAAGTAGCGGGGAATCCGCCTACGAGCAGTACTTC. Its protein is CASKKSSGESAYEQYF. Filled out from reference TRBV28 and TRBJ2-7, the complete variable domain reads DVKVTQSSRYLVKRTGEKVFLECVQDMDHENMFWYRQDPGLGLRLIYFSYDVKMKEKGDIPEGYSVSREKKERFSLILESASTNQTSMYLCASKKSSGESAYEQYFGPGTRLTVT.

This chain connects TRBV4-1 to TRBJ2-7; 10 bases are a match to TRBD2. The CDR3 sequence is 16 residues long. Germline V gene sequence: CDR1 MGHRA, CDR2 YSYEKL. Trimming took 0 bases from V and 4 from J; bases not matched to a gene: 6. The CDR3 bases are TGCGCCAGCAGCCAAGATGCTAGCGGGGGACAATACGAGCAGTACTTC. This translates into CASSQDASGGQYEQYF.

This clone was observed once. The V gene is TRBV27, the J gene TRBJ2-2, with D maybe TRBD1 (5 bases). CDR1 MNHEY and CDR2 SMNVEV come from the germline V gene (reference sequence). The CDR3 is made up of 13 amino acids. V gave up 2 bases and J gave up 8 bases, with 9 bases separating them. In DNA, the CDR3 is TGTGCCAGCAGTTTAAGGGGATTGGGGGAGCTGTTTTTT. Translating it yields CASSLRGLGELFF.

In its sample, this clone was seen once. The same CDR3 is also encoded by other DNA sequences in this sample. The chain employs TRBV27 and TRBJ2-3, with D possibly TRBD1 on 6 matching bases. This CDR3 spans 16 amino acids. Trimming removed 6 bases at V and 5 bases at J, with 21 bases between. Germline values: CDR1 MNHEY, CDR2 SMNVEV (reference sequence). CDR3 sequence (DNA): TGTGCCAGCAGCAGGCCGGACGGAGAGGGGGTAGATACGCAGTATTTT. This encodes CASSRPDGEGVDTQYF.